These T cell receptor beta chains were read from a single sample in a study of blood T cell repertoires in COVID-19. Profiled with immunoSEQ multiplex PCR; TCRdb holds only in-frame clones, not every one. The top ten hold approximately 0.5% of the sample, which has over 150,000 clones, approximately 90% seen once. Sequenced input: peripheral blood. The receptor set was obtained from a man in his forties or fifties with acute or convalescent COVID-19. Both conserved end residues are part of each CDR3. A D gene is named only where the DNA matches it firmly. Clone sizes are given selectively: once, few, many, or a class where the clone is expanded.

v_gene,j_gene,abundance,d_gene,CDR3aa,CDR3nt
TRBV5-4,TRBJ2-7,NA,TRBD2,CASSPPGLAYYEQYF,TGTGCCAGCAGCCCCCCGGGACTAGCCTACTACGAGCAGTACTTC
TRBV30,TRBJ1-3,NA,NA,CAWSLRHLYSGNTIYF,TGTGCCTGGAGCCTGAGACACCTTTACTCTGGAAACACCATATATTTT
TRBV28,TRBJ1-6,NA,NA,CASNLVLINSPLHF,TGTGCCAGCAACTTGGTACTCATTAATTCACCCCTCCACTTT
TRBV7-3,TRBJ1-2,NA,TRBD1,CASSGTGNSGYTF,TGTGCCAGCAGCGGGACAGGGAACAGTGGCTACACCTTC
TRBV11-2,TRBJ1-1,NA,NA,CASSVREGTATEAFF,TGTGCCAGCAGTGTAAGGGAGGGGACGGCCACTGAAGCTTTCTTT
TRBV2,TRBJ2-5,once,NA,CASSITGQETQYF,TGTGCCAGCAGCATCACAGGGCAAGAGACCCAGTACTTC
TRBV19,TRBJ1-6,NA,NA,CASSSSRVDYNSPLHF,TGTGCCAGTAGCAGCTCGAGGGTGGACTATAATTCACCCCTCCACTTT
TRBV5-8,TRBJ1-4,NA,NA,CASSLGQPINEKLFF,TGTGCCAGCAGCTTGGGACAGCCGATAAATGAAAAACTGTTTTTT
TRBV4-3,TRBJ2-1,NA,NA,CASSQALLGEQFF,TGCGCCAGCAGCCAAGCCTTACTAGGGGAGCAGTTCTTC
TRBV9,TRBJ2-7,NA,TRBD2,CASSVAAGGPDEQYF,TGTGCCAGCAGCGTAGCGGCGGGAGGGCCGGACGAGCAGTACTTC
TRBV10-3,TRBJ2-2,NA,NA,CAISESTGPNTGELFF,TGTGCCATCAGTGAGTCGACAGGACCGAACACCGGGGAGCTGTTTTTT
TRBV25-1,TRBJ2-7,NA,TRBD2,CASSPWASGTYEQYF,TGTGCCAGCTCCCCATGGGCTAGCGGCACCTACGAGCAGTACTTC
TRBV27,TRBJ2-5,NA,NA,CASSLDTRGIETQYF,TGTGCCAGCAGTTTAGATACTCGTGGTATAGAGACCCAGTACTTC
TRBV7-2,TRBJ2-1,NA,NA,CASSLVRGSSYNEQFF,TGTGCCAGCAGCTTAGTTCGGGGGAGCTCCTACAATGAGCAGTTCTTC
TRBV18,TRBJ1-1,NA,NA,CASSPPSLPEAFF,TGTGCCAGCTCACCACCCTCCCTCCCTGAAGCTTTCTTT
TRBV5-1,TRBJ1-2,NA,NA,CASSLARQGQSYGYTF,TGCGCCAGCAGCTTGGCGAGGCAGGGTCAGTCCTATGGCTACACCTTC
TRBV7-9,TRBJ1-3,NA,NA,CASGDRPPGNTIYF,TGTGCCAGCGGAGACAGGCCTCCTGGAAACACCATATATTTT
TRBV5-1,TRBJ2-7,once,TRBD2,CASTLTSGNYEQYF,TGCGCCAGCACCCTGACTAGCGGAAACTACGAGCAGTACTTC
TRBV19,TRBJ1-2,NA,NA,CASSIDRTTTGGGYTF,TGTGCCAGTAGTATAGATCGTACCACGACAGGCGGCGGCTACACCTTC
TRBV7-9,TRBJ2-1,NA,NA,CASSPPAREYEQFF,TGTGCCAGCAGCCCCCCCGCGAGGGAATATGAGCAGTTCTTC
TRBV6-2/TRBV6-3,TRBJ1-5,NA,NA,CASSSGGKGQPQHF,TGTGCCAGCAGTTCGGGGGGGAAGGGGCAGCCCCAGCATTTT
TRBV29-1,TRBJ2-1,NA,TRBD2,CSVEDSGRAGSYNEQFF,TGCAGCGTTGAAGATAGCGGGAGGGCCGGCTCCTACAATGAGCAGTTCTTC
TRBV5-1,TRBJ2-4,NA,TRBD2,CASSSMTSGRPNIQYF,TGCGCCAGCAGCTCAATGACTAGCGGGAGACCAAACATTCAGTACTTC
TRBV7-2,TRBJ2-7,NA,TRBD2,CASSLGDLAGAYEQYF,TGTGCCAGCAGCTTGGGTGACCTAGCGGGAGCTTACGAGCAGTACTTC
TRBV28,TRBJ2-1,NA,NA,CAGGGGSGGEQFF,TGTGCTGGGGGCGGGGGCTCCGGGGGTGAGCAGTTCTTC
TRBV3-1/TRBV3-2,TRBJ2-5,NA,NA,CASSQDVAQETQYF,TGTGCCAGCAGCCAAGATGTAGCTCAAGAGACCCAGTACTTC
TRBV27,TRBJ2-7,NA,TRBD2,CASRPGGGGEQYF,TGTGCCAGCAGGCCGGGGGGGGGAGGCGAGCAGTACTTC
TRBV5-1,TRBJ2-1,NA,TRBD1,CASSSGTGGEDEQFF,TGCGCCAGCAGCTCCGGGACAGGGGGCGAGGATGAGCAGTTCTTC
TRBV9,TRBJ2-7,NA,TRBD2,CASSVGGVDEQYF,TGTGCCAGCAGCGTGGGAGGGGTGGACGAGCAGTACTTC
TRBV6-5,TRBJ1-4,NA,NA,CASGGVATNEKLFF,TGTGCCAGCGGGGGGGTCGCAACTAATGAAAAACTGTTTTTT
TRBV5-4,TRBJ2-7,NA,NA,CASRLELASSYEQYF,TGTGCCAGCAGGTTGGAGCTAGCGAGCTCCTACGAGCAGTACTTC
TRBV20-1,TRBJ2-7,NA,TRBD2,CSASRTSSYEQYF,TGCAGTGCCAGTAGGACTAGCTCCTACGAGCAGTACTTC
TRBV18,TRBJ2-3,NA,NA,CASSPDNTDTQYF,TGTGCCAGCTCACCAGACAACACAGATACGCAGTATTTT
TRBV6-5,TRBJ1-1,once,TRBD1,CASGGQPNTEAFF,TGTGCCAGCGGGGGACAGCCGAACACTGAAGCTTTCTTT
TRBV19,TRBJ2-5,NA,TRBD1,CASSLGDRNQETQYF,TGTGCCAGTAGTCTCGGGGACAGAAACCAAGAGACCCAGTACTTC
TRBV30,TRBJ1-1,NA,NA,CAWSVLGRGVDYVNTEAFF,TGTGCCTGGAGTGTACTCGGTCGCGGGGTAGACTATGTGAACACTGAAGCTTTCTTT
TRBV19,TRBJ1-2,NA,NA,CASSRRQPYGYTF,TGTGCCAGTAGTAGGCGGCAGCCCTATGGCTACACCTTC
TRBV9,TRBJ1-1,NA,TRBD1,CASSPRTGPNTEAFF,TGTGCCAGCAGCCCCCGGACAGGGCCGAACACTGAAGCTTTCTTT
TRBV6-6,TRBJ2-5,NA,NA,CASSENSPRETQYF,TGTGCCAGCAGTGAGAACTCCCCAAGAGAGACCCAGTACTTC
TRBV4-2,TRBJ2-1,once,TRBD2,CASSPKTARGSSYNEQFF,TGTGCCAGCAGCCCGAAGACGGCGCGGGGGAGCTCCTACAATGAGCAGTTCTTC
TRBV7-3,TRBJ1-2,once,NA,CASSLGGAPNYGYTF,TGTGCCAGCAGCCTAGGGGGGGCTCCTAACTATGGCTACACCTTC
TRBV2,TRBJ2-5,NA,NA,CANARDTQETQYF,TGTGCCAATGCCCGGGACACCCAAGAGACCCAGTACTTC
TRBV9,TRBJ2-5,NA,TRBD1,CASTFGQGGGETQYF,TGTGCCAGCACCTTTGGACAGGGTGGGGGGGAGACCCAGTACTTC
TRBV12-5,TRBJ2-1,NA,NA,CASGLVLGLKLNEQFF,TGTGCTAGTGGTTTGGTATTGGGACTGAAGCTCAATGAGCAGTTCTTC
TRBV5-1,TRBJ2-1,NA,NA,CASSLEGGSYNEQFF,TGCGCCAGCAGCTTGGAAGGAGGGTCATACAATGAGCAGTTCTTC
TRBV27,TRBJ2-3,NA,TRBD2,CASTTRKLAGGRGDTQYF,TGTGCCAGCACCACCCGAAAACTAGCGGGGGGTCGGGGGGATACGCAGTATTTT
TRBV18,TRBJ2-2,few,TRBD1,CASSPSGQGGTGELFF,TGTGCCAGCTCACCCTCCGGACAGGGGGGCACCGGGGAGCTGTTTTTT
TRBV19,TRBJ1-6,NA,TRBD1,CASSITGEDSPLHF,TGTGCCAGTAGTATCACAGGGGAAGATTCACCCCTCCACTTT
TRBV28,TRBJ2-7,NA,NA,CASREGGRYEQYF,TGTGCCAGCAGGGAGGGAGGACGCTACGAGCAGTACTTC
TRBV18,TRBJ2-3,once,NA,CASSLTSPGTDTQYF,TGTGCCAGCTCCCTTACTAGCCCAGGCACAGATACGCAGTATTTT
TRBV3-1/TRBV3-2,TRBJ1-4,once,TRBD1,CASSQYDRAGEKLFF,TGTGCCAGCAGCCAATACGACAGGGCGGGTGAAAAACTGTTTTTT
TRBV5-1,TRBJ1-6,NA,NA,CASSRSSPGQNNSPLHF,TGCGCCAGCAGTAGGAGCAGTCCGGGACAAAATAATTCACCCCTCCACTTT
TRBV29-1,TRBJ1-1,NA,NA,CSAPGGGVTEAFF,TGCAGCGCCCCTGGGGGGGGAGTTACTGAAGCTTTCTTT
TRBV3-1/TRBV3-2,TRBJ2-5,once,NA,CASSFAPFAGQETQYF,TGTGCCAGCAGCTTTGCCCCTTTCGCGGGACAAGAGACCCAGTACTTC
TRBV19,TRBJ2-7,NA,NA,CASSMRVKDEQYF,TGTGCCAGTAGTATGCGGGTGAAGGACGAGCAGTACTTC
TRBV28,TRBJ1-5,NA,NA,CAAGSDTHQPQHF,TGTGCCGCGGGGTCGGACACCCATCAGCCCCAGCATTTT
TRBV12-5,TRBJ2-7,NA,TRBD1,CASGLDTPGQGHYEQYF,TGTGCTAGTGGTTTGGATACCCCGGGACAGGGACACTACGAGCAGTACTTC
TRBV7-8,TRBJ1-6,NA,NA,CASSLGQGFFSPLHF,TGTGCCAGCAGCTTAGGCCAGGGGTTTTTTTCACCCCTCCACTTT
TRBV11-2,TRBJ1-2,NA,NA,CASSLSLEGYTF,TGTGCCAGCAGCTTAAGTTTGGAGGGCTACACCTTC